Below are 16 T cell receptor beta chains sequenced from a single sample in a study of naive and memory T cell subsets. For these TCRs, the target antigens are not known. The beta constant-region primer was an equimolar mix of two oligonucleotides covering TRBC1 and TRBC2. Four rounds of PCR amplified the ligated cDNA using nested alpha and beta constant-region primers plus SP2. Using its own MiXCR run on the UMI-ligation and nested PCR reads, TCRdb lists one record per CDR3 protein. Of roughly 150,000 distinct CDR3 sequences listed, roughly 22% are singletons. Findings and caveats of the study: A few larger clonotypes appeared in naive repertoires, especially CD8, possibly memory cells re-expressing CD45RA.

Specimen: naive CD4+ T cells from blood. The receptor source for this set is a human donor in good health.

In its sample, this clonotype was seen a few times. The CDR3 sequence is CAWTRLRTGSSYNSPLHF. DNA of the CDR3: TGTGCCTGGACGAGACTCCGGACAGGAAGCTCCTATAATTCACCCCTCCACTTT. The gene calls are TRBV30 and TRBJ1-6; 7 nucleotides match TRBD1. This CDR3 has 18 amino acids. Germline CDR1 reads GTSNPN; CDR2 reads SVGIG (reference sequence). The V gene end was trimmed by 4 bases and the J gene end by 0 bases; junction bases not matched to a gene: 12. The entire variable domain, with the rest obtained from reference TRBV30 and TRBJ1-6, is as follows: SQTIHQWPATLVQPVGSPLSLECTVEGTSNPNLYWYRQAAGRGLQLLFYSVGIGQISSEVPQNLSASRPQDRQFILSSKKLLLSDSGFYLCAWTRLRTGSSYNSPLHFGNGTRLTVT.

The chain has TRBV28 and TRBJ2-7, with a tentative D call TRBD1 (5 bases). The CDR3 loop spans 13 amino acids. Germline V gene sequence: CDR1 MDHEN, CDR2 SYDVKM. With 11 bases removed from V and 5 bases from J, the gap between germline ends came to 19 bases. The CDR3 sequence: CASAPLARDEQYF. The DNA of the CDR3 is TGTGCCTCTGCCCCCCTCGCCAGGGACGAGCAGTACTTC.

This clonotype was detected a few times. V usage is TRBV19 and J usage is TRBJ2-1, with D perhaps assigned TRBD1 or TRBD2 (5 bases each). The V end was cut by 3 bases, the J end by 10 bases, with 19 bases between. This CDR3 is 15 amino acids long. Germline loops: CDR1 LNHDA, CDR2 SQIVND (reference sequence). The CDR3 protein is CASSIFLRAWGEQFF. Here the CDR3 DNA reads TGTGCCAGTAGTATTTTTCTGAGGGCATGGGGGGAGCAGTTCTTC.

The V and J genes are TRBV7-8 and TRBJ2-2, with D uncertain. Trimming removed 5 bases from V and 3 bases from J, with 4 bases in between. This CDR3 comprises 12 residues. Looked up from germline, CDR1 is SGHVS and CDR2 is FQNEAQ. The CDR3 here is CASSRHTGELFF. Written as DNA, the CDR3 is TGTGCCAGCAGCCGACACACCGGGGAGCTGTTTTTT.

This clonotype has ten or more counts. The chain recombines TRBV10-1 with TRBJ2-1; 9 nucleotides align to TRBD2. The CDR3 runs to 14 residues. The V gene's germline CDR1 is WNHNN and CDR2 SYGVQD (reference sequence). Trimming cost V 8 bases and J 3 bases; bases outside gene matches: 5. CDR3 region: CASSQTSGYNEQFF. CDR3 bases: TGCGCCAGCTCCCAGACTAGCGGCTACAATGAGCAGTTCTTC.

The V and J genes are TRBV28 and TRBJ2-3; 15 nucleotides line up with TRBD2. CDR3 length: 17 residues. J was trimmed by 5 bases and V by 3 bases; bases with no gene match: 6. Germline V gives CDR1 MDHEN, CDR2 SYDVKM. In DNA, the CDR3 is TGTGCCAGCAGTTTCCACCCGGGACTAGCGGGAGGAGATACGCAGTATTTT. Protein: CASSFHPGLAGGDTQYF.

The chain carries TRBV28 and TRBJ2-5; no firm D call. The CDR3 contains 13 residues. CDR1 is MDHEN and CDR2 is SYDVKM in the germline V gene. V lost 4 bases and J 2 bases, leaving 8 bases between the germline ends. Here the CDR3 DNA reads TGTGCCAGCAGTTCCGACGCGCAAGAGACCCAGTACTTC. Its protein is CASSSDAQETQYF.

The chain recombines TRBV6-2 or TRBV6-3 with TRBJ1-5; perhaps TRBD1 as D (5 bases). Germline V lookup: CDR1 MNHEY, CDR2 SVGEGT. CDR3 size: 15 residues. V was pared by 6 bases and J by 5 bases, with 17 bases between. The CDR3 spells CASSPPIGADQPQHF. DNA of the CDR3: TGTGCCAGCAGCCCGCCAATCGGGGCCGATCAGCCCCAGCATTTT.

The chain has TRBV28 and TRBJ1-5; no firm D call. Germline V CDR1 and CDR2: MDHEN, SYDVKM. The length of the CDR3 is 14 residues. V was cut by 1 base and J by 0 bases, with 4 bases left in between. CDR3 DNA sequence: TGTGCCAGCAGTTTATATGATAGCAATCAGCCCCAGCATTTT. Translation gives CASSLYDSNQPQHF. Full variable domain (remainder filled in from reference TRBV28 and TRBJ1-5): DVKVTQSSRYLVKRTGEKVFLECVQDMDHENMFWYRQDPGLGLRLIYFSYDVKMKEKGDIPEGYSVSREKKERFSLILESASTNQTSMYLCASSLYDSNQPQHFGDGTRLSIL.

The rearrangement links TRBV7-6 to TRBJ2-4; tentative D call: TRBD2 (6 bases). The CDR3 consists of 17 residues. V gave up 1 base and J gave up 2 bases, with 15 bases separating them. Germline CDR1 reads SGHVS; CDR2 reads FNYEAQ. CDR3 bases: TGTGCCAGCAGCTTAGAGGGCTTGGGGGGTTCCAAAAACATTCAGTACTTC. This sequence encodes CASSLEGLGGSKNIQYF.

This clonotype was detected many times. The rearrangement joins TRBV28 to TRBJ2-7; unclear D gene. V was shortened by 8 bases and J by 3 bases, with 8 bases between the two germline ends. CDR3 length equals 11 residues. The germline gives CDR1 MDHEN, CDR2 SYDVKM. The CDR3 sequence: CASGPYYEQYF. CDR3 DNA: TGTGCCAGCGGACCATACTACGAGCAGTACTTC. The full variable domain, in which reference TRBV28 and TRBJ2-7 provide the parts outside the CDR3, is DVKVTQSSRYLVKRTGEKVFLECVQDMDHENMFWYRQDPGLGLRLIYFSYDVKMKEKGDIPEGYSVSREKKERFSLILESASTNQTSMYLCASGPYYEQYFGPGTRLTVT.

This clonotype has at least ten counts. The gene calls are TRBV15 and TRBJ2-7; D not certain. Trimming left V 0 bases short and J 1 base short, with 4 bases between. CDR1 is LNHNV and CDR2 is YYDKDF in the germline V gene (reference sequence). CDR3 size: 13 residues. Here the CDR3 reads CATSRDTSYEQYF. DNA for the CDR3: TGTGCCACCAGCAGAGACACTTCCTACGAGCAGTACTTC.

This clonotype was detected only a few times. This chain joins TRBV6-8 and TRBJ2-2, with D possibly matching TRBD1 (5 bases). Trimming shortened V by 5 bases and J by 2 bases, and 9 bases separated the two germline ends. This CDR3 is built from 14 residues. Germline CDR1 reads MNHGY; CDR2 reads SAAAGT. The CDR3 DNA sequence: TGTGCCAGCAGTGAAACAGGAAACACCGGGGAGCTGTTTTTT. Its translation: CASSETGNTGELFF.

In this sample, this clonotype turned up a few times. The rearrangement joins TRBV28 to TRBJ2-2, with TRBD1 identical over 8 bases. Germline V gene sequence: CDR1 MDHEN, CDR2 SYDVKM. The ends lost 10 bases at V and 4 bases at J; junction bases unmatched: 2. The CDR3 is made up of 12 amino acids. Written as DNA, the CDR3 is TGTGCCATACAGGGGGTCACCGGGGAGCTGTTTTTT. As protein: CAIQGVTGELFF.

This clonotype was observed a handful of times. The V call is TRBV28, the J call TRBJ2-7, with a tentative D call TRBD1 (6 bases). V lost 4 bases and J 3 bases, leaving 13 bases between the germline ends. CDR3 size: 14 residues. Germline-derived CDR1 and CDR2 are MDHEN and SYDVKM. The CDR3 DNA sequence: TGTGCCAGCAGTTCCCCGGACAGTTACTACGAGCAGTACTTC. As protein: CASSSPDSYYEQYF.

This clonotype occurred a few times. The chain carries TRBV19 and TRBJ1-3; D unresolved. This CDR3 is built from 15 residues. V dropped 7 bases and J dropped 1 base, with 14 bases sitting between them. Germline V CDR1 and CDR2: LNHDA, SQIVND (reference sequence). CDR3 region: CASTPTISSGNTIYF. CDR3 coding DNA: TGTGCCAGTACCCCGACTATCAGTTCTGGAAACACCATATATTTT.